These T cell receptor beta chains were read from a single sample in a study of blood T cell repertoires in COVID-19. TCRdb's table, derived via immunoSEQ multiplex PCR, lists solely in-frame clones and lacks some. The sample has about 14,000 clones, 65% to 85% seen once. Sample: peripheral blood. The source of these receptors is a man aged 50 to 59 with active COVID-19. Each CDR3 is given without its conserved first and last residue. Size values are once, few and many counts, or a class for expanded clones, and some rows have none.

V gene	J gene	clone size	CDR3 protein
TRBV5-1	TRBJ2-7	.	ASSLELAGPYEQY
TRBV15	TRBJ2-3	once	ATSRDSDFNTDTQY
TRBV11-3	TRBJ1-1	.	ASSSSLGQGANTEAF
TRBV24-1	TRBJ2-3	large	ATSGRSPLAGPTDTQY
TRBV7-5	TRBJ2-7	.	VRSLVLACTYEQY
TRBV5-1	TRBJ2-1	.	ASSFGRSANEQF
TRBV24-1	TRBJ2-1	.	ATSDSRLAGGPPYNEQF
TRBV27	TRBJ2-1	.	ASSPGTEIFNEQF
TRBV11-2	TRBJ1-3	.	ASSFQTGGSWSGNTIY
TRBV7-9	TRBJ1-2	.	ASSTEGVIYGYT
TRBV28	TRBJ1-4	.	ASTRTAPATNEKLF
TRBV5-5	TRBJ1-5	few	ASSSSGQGGNQPQH
TRBV5-1	TRBJ2-1	.	ASSPHGDEQF
TRBV10-3	TRBJ2-7	medium-sized	AISDGLFSGEQY
TRBV18	TRBJ1-5	.	ASSPSKHRSNQPQH
TRBV14	TRBJ2-2	.	ASSQGLAGGESGELF
TRBV4-1	TRBJ2-7	few	ASSQEWSSAYEQY
TRBV6-1	TRBJ2-2	once	ASSEVYGGSFTGELF
TRBV5-4	TRBJ2-1	once	ASRSSGSTYNEQF
TRBV27	TRBJ1-1	once	ASSLFRGTEAF
TRBV7-9	TRBJ2-7	.	ASSLSQQKNSYEQY
TRBV28	TRBJ2-7	once	ASSSPLLVAGVYEQY
TRBV19	TRBJ1-1	.	ASSMGGVSEAF
TRBV5-4	TRBJ2-7	.	ASSLGLGPYEQY
TRBV6-6	TRBJ1-2	.	ASSYTSRDINYGYT
TRBV3-1/TRBV3-2	TRBJ2-2	.	ASSPRGLRNTGELF
TRBV2	TRBJ1-1	.	ASRPMWEAF
TRBV9	TRBJ2-1	.	ASSETSDYNEQF
TRBV27	TRBJ2-7	.	ASSSLGEGEQY
TRBV7-8	TRBJ2-1	.	ASSLGTSGIPEQF
TRBV25-1	TRBJ2-1	once	ASSEIWSGGENEQF
TRBV6-5	TRBJ1-2	.	ASSLGGAGYGYT
TRBV11-1	TRBJ2-7	few	ASSSTSGGPEQY
TRBV28	TRBJ2-7	.	ASSPDRGREQY
TRBV10-1	TRBJ2-3	.	ASSEYGTSLRTDTQY
TRBV9	TRBJ2-1	.	ASSVVPLAGGPGNEQF
TRBV19	TRBJ1-1	.	ASSIGRGLNTEAF
TRBV7-6	TRBJ2-1	.	ASSLAAGPGYNEQF
TRBV19	TRBJ1-2	.	ASGPNYGYT
TRBV7-9	TRBJ1-1	.	ASSPGQGGMNTEAF
TRBV25-1	TRBJ2-1	.	ASSFLDTLTYNEQF